This TCR beta chain was sequenced for a study of T-cell reconstitution after alpha-beta-depleted transplantation in children. Molecular barcoding with unique molecular identifiers was used for the TCRbeta library. TCRdb reprocessed the PCR reads with MiXCR, giving one entry per CDR3 protein. The sample lists 440,000 or so distinct CDR3 sequences, roughly two fifths seen once, with roughly 27% in the top ten. General study points: Diversity and T-cell counts at one year after transplant derived mostly from new T cells. There were some patients whose high TCRbeta diversity at day 60 came from surviving recipient T cells and thymic progenitors. Several hundred expanded graft clones reportedly supplied alpha-beta T cells about two months after transplant.

The CDR3 is 14 residues long. Germline assignment: CDR1 LGHDT and CDR2 YNNKEL (reference sequence). Between the trimmed V and J ends, which lost 1 base and 7 bases, there was a span of 13 bases. Notes on this clonotype: Antigen: not known.

The sample here was PBMCs, taken before TCRalphabeta/CD19-depleted stem cell transplant. This receptor was identified in a girl aged 2-10 years with aplastic anemia, due to receive a stem cell transplant. V is TRBV3-1 and J is TRBJ2-5; unclear D gene. The CDR3 reads CASSQVAGPGTQYF. For the CDR3, the DNA is TGTGCCAGCAGCCAAGTCGCCGGGCCGGGGACCCAGTACTTC.